The sequence of this T cell receptor beta chain was determined in a study of T cells in Graves' hyperthyroidism and ophthalmopathy. In its sample, this clonotype was seen a few times. TCR beta CDR3 regions were amplified from RNA. The TCR CDR3 first-round RT-PCR relied on the HTBI primer set. TCRdb ran MiXCR on the multiplex PCR reads and lists one entry per CDR3 protein. The data hold 550,000 to 600,000 distinct CDR3 sequences, with 14% observed a single time. This sample holds PBMCs from less than 11 ml fresh peripheral blood. Trimming left V 6 bases short and J 7 bases short, with 10 bases between. Germline CDR1 reads MNHNS; CDR2 reads SASEGT. The CDR3 covers 12 residues.

Sequencing was performed on blood. The V call is TRBV6-1, the J call TRBJ1-3, with unresolved D. This clonotype originated in a woman aged 18-29 years with Graves' ophthalmopathy. The CDR3 loop reads CASSSDGNTIYF. The CDR3 region has the DNA TGTGCCAGCAGCAGCGACGGGAACACCATATATTTT.